This TCR beta chain was sequenced for a study of T cell changes during pregnancy in multiple sclerosis. Germline V gene data show CDR1 as MNHNY and CDR2 as SVGAGI (reference sequence). Between the trimmed V and J ends, which lost 8 bases and 4 bases, there was a span of 12 bases. This CDR3 has 12 amino acids. This clone has only one observation. Profiling relied on immunoSEQ multiplex PCR, and the TCRdb table lists in-frame clones only, not all of them. The sample records around 95,000 clones, over 85% being singletons. This sequence joins TRBV6-6 and TRBJ2-7; D is uncertain. The sequencing used peripheral blood, collected after pregnancy. The clonotype was recovered from a female donor in good health, enrolled as a control in a pregnancy study. The CDR3 is CASAPSDYEQYF. The CDR3 region has the DNA TGTGCCAGCGCGCCTTCCGATTACGAGCAGTACTTC.